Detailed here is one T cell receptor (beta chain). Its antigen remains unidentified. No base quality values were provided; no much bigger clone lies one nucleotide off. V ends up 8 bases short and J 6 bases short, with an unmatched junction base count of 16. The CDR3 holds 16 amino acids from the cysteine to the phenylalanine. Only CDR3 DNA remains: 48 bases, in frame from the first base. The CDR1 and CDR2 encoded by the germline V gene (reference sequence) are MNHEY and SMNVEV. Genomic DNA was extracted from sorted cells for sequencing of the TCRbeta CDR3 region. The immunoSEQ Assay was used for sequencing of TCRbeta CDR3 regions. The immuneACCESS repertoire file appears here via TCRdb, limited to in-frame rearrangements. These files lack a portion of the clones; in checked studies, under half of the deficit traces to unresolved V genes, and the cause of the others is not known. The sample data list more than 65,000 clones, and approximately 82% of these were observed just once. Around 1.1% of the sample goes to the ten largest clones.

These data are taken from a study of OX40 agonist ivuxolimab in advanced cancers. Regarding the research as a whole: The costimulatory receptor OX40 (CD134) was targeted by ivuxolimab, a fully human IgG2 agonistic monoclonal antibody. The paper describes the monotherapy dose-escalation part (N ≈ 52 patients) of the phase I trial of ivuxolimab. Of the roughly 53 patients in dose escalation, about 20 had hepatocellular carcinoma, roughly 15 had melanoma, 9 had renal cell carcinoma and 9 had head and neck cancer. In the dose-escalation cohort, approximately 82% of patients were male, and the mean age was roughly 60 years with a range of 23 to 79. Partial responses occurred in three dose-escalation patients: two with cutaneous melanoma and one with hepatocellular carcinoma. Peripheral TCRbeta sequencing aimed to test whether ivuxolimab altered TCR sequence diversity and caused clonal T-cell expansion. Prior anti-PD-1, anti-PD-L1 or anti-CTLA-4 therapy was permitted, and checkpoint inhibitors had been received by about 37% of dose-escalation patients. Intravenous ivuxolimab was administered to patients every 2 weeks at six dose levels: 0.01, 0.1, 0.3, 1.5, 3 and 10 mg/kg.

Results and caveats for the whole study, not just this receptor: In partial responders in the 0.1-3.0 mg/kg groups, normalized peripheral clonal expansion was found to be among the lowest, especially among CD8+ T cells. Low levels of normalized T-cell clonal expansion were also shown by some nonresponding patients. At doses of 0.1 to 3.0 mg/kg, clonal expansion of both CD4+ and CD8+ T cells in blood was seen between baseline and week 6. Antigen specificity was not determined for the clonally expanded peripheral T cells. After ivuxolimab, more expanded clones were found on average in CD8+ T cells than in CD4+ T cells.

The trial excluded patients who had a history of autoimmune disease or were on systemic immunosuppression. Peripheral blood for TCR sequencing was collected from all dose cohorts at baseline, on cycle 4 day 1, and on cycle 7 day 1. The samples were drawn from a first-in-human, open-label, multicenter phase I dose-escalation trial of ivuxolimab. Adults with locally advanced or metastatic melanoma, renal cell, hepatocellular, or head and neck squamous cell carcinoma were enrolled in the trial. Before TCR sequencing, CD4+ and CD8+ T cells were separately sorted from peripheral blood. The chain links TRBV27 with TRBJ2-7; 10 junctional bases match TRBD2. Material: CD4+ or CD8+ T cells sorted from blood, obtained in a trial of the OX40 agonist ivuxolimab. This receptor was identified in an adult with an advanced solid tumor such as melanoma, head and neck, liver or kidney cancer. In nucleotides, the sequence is TGTGCCAGCGGAAAAGCTAGCGGGGGCTTACTAGGCGAGCAGTACTTC. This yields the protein CASGKASGGLLGEQYF.